The 6 T cell receptor beta chains presented below share a single source sample, sequenced in a study of neurological immune-mediated disorders. TCRdb independently ran MiXCR on the 5' RACE reads; one entry per CDR3 protein. The sample lists around 10,000 distinct CDR3 sequences; 21% were seen once. The sequencing input was CD8+ T cells from blood. These receptors were collected from an older woman with HTLV-1-associated myelopathy (HAM/TSP).

This clonotype was seen many times. The chain uses TRBV4-1 and TRBJ2-7; the D is unclear. V lost 1 base and J 1 base, leaving 8 bases between the germline ends. The CDR3 spans 14 residues. CDR1 and CDR2 (germline): MGHRA, YSYEKL. The CDR3 DNA is TGCGCCAGCAGCCAAGGGCCCGGGTCCTACGAGCAGTACTTC. Protein product: CASSQGPGSYEQYF.

Of note for this clonotype: The limits of the CDR3 on the DNA are not certain, so only TCRdb's listed CDR3 is given. This chain connects TRBV3-1 to TRBJ1-2. CDR1 LGHDT and CDR2 YNNKEL come from the germline V gene (reference sequence). The CDR3 contains 22 residues when both ends are counted. The CDR3 spells CASSFYICSARKRRTSDYGYTF.

This clonotype was found many times. The chain employs TRBV30 and TRBJ2-5; D is ambiguous. Germline CDR1 is GTSNPN and CDR2 is SVGIG (reference sequence). With 4 bases removed from V and 1 base from J, the gap between germline ends came to 13 bases. The CDR3 totals 14 residues. The CDR3 loop is CAWILDGSQETQYF. CDR3 bases: TGTGCCTGGATCCTGGACGGGTCCCAAGAGACCCAGTACTTC.

This clonotype was recorded at least ten times. This sequence joins TRBV5-4 and TRBJ1-4; 9 nucleotides align to TRBD1. The CDR3 sequence is 14 residues long. Trimming cost V 4 bases and J 7 bases; bases outside gene matches: 5. In germline, CDR1 is SGHNT, CDR2 YYREEE (reference sequence). The DNA for the CDR3 is TGTGCCAGCAGCGGGGGACAGGGAGTTGAAAAACTGTTTTTT. It translates to CASSGGQGVEKLFF.

This clonotype is termed medium-sized. This rearrangement joins TRBV6-5 to TRBJ1-2, with D unresolved. In germline, CDR1 is MNHEY, CDR2 SVGAGI. This CDR3 has 13 amino acids. Trimming removed 2 bases at V and 2 bases at J, with 6 bases between. The CDR3 sequence is CASSYGENYGYTF. CDR3 nucleotides: TGTGCCAGCAGTTACGGGGAGAACTATGGCTACACCTTC.

This clonotype is categorized as medium-sized. This chain links TRBV4-1 with TRBJ1-6, with D tentatively TRBD1 (5 bases). The germline gives CDR1 MGHRA, CDR2 YSYEKL. With 5 bases removed from V and 3 bases from J, the gap between germline ends came to 14 bases. The CDR3 spans 16 residues. Written as DNA, the CDR3 is TGCGCCAGCAGCGCAGAACTCGACAGCTATAATTCACCCCTCCACTTT. It encodes CASSAELDSYNSPLHF.